This TCR beta chain was found in a study of blood T cell repertoires in COVID-19. Study at large: Samples taken during acute and convalescent COVID-19 were collected in the United States, Italy and Spain.

Original processing methods: Amplification of reference gene primers was used by the study to estimate nucleated cell counts. Produced via immunoSEQ multiplex PCR; TCRdb's table is partial and in-frame only. Clone size and the V and J calls come from that table; the DNA yielded D and trimming. Of about 140,000 clones listed, approximately 88% are singletons. Germline V gene data show CDR1 as KGHSH and CDR2 as LQKENI. CDR3 size: 15 residues. The V gene lost 0 bases and the J gene lost 7 bases, with 13 bases spanning the gap. Sequencing used peripheral blood. This clonotype was sampled from a human donor in a cohort sampled during active COVID-19. The V and J genes are TRBV18 and TRBJ2-4; tentative D call: TRBD2 (6 bases). The CDR3 DNA sequence: TGTGCCAGCTCACCACCCCAGGCAGGGAGGAACATTCAGTACTTC. This codes for CASSPPQAGRNIQYF.